This entry features one T cell receptor (beta chain) sequence. This table comes from immunoSEQ multiplex PCR, and its TCRdb copy is limited to in-frame clones, with some not included. The sample includes thousands of clones, around 80% seen only once; the top ten take under 7%. The CDR3 is made up of 8 amino acids. The data were obtained in a study of immune evolution from preneoplasia to lung adenocarcinoma. Sequences were obtained from FFPE lung adenocarcinoma in situ tissue. The J gene is TRBJ1-3, the V gene TRBV12-1. TRBV12-1 has pseudogene status. This clonotype was obtained from a person aged 55-79 years with lung adenocarcinoma. Here the CDR3 reads CAGPEAYF. The DNA for the CDR3 is TGTGCCGGACCCGAGGCATATTTT.